The source of this T cell receptor beta chain is a study of cytomegalovirus exposure and HLA in healthy donors. Study-level points and caveats: A later analysis linked a missense DCLRE1C variant to TCR beta V- and J-gene trimming. A further, later analysis showed that HLA-associated TCR beta chains (compared with equally common others) were more clonally expanded.

With regard to this clone: Antigen: not known.

Primers for the PCR totalled 60 Vbeta and 13 Jbeta. Generated by immunoSEQ multiplex PCR, the TCRdb table keeps only in-frame clones and is missing some. This sample has roughly 120,000 clones, with 74% found just once. Trimming left V 6 bases short and J 2 bases short, with 12 bases between. Looked up from germline, CDR1 is MNHNS and CDR2 is SASEGT. The CDR3 consists of 14 residues. The rearrangement links TRBV6-1 to TRBJ2-3; D gene uncertain. Sequenced input: PBMCs. The TCR was taken from a man in his thirties or forties in good health and CMV-seropositive. CDR3: CASRPGFHTDTQYF. The CDR3 nucleotides read TGTGCCAGCAGGCCCGGGTTTCACACAGATACGCAGTATTTT.